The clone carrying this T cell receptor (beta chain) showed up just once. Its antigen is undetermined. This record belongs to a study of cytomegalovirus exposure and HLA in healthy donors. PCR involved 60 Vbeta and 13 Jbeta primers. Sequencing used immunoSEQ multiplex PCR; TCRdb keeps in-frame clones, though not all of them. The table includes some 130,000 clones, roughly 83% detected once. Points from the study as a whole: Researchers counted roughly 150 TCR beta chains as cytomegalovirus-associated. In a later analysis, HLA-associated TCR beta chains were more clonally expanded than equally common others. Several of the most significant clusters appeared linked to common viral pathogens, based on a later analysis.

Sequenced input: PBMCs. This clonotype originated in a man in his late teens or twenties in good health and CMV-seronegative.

The CDR3 spells CASSSRPAGAPVGYNEQFF. CDR3 nucleotide sequence: TGTGCCAGCAGCTCTCGCCCAGCGGGAGCGCCTGTCGGCTACAATGAGCAGTTCTTC. The rearrangement links TRBV7-6 to TRBJ2-1; 8 nucleotides align to TRBD2. V trimming: 4 bases; J trimming: 3 bases; junction bases outside the gene matches: 17. CDR1 SGHVS and CDR2 FNYEAQ come from the germline V gene. CDR3 length: 19 residues. Full variable domain (rest looked up from reference TRBV7-6 and TRBJ2-1): GAGVSQSPRYKVTKRGQDVALRCDPISGHVSLYWYRQALGQGPEFLTYFNYEAQQDKSGLPNDRFSAERPEGSISTLTIQRTEQRDSAMYRCASSSRPAGAPVGYNEQFFGPGTRLTVL.